The 27 T cell receptor beta chains given below trace back to one sample, sequenced in a study of PD-L1 blockade in urothelial cancer. Repertoires were generated with immunoSEQ multiplex PCR, while TCRdb's copy carries only in-frame clones and drops some. The data hold about 43,000 clones, with roughly four fifths observed a single time. Sample time point: peripheral blood 6 weeks after treatment start. Source: PBMCs, taken around atezolizumab (anti-PD-L1) treatment. Receptors originate from a man in his 60s with urothelial cancer.

This chain connects TRBV13 to TRBJ1-1; 7 nucleotides agree with TRBD1. With 3 bases clipped from V and 3 bases from J, the junction kept 7 bases outside the gene matches. This CDR3 is built from 15 residues. CDR1 is PRHDT and CDR2 is FYEKMQ in the germline V gene (reference sequence). Here the CDR3 DNA reads TGTGCCAGCAGCTTCTCGACAGGGCGGGACACTGAAGCTTTCTTT. Protein sequence: CASSFSTGRDTEAFF. Variable domain in full (rest from reference TRBV13 and TRBJ1-1): AAGVIQSPRHLIKEKRETATLKCYPIPRHDTVYWYQQGPGQDPQFLISFYEKMQSDKGSIPDRFSAQQFSDYHSELNMSSLELGDSALYFCASSFSTGRDTEAFFGQGTRLTVV.

This clone is a singleton in its sample. This sequence joins TRBV5-1 and TRBJ2-3, with TRBD1 matching over 7 bases. The CDR3 length is 14 residues. Trimming cost V 0 bases and J 6 bases; bases outside gene matches: 4. Germline values: CDR1 SGHRS, CDR2 YFSETQ. DNA of the CDR3: TGCGCCAGCAGCTTGGTAGGGGGCGAGGATACGCAGTATTTT. It codes for CASSLVGGEDTQYF.

This chain joins TRBV19 and TRBJ1-5, with D uncertain. CDR3 length equals 16 residues. Germline loops: CDR1 LNHDA, CDR2 SQIVND (reference sequence). Trimming stripped 6 bases from V and 0 bases from J, with 15 bases between. CDR3 in amino acids: CASRRGPEYSNQPQHF. As DNA, the CDR3 is TGTGCCAGTAGGAGAGGGCCGGAATATAGCAATCAGCCCCAGCATTTT. Using reference TRBV19 and TRBJ1-5 for the parts outside the CDR3, the full variable domain is DGGITQSPKYLFRKEGQNVTLSCEQNLNHDAMYWYRQDPGQGLRLIYYSQIVNDFQKGDIAEGYSVSREKKESFPLTVTSAQKNPTAFYLCASRRGPEYSNQPQHFGDGTRLSIL.

The genes are TRBV13 and TRBJ2-2; 16 positions match TRBD2. CDR3 length: 17 residues. The J segment lost 4 bases and the V segment lost 5 bases, leaving 4 bases of the junction unmatched. Germline assignment: CDR1 PRHDT and CDR2 FYEKMQ (reference sequence). The CDR3, as DNA: TGTGCCAGCAGCCCGGGACTAGCGGGGGGGCCCACCGGGGAGCTGTTTTTT. This translates into CASSPGLAGGPTGELFF.

V gene TRBV7-2 combines with J gene TRBJ1-5, with D unclear. Looked up from germline, CDR1 is SGHTA and CDR2 is FQGNSA. The CDR3 sequence is 13 residues long. The V end was cut by 5 bases, the J end by 6 bases, with 11 bases between. CDR3 sequence (DNA): TGTGCCAGCAGCCCCCCTGGAGGTCAGCCCCAGCATTTT. Translated: CASSPPGGQPQHF.

The rearrangement links TRBV6-1 to TRBJ2-7, with D possibly TRBD2 on 5 matching bases. CDR3 size: 15 residues. The V gene's germline CDR1 is MNHNS and CDR2 SASEGT. Trimming removed 2 bases from V and 4 bases from J, with 15 bases in between. In DNA form, the CDR3 reads TGTGCCAGCAGTGAACTCCCGGGTAGCGTTTACGAGCAGTACTTC. It specifies CASSELPGSVYEQYF.

This clone was seen a handful of times. This sequence joins TRBV29-1 and TRBJ2-5; the D is unclear. Germline CDR1 reads SQVTM; CDR2 reads ANQGSEA. CDR3 size: 11 residues. V lost 3 bases and J 3 bases, leaving 5 bases between the germline ends. The CDR3 protein is CSVDLKETQYF. As DNA, the CDR3 is TGCAGCGTTGATTTAAAAGAGACCCAGTACTTC.

The chain employs TRBV27 and TRBJ1-1; the match to TRBD1 covers 9 bases. This CDR3 has 16 amino acids. CDR1 and CDR2 from the germline V gene are MNHEY and SMNVEV (reference sequence). V dropped 5 bases and J dropped 2; count of bases not matched to a gene: 9. CDR3 sequence reads: CASSLWTGVANTEAFF. CDR3 sequence (DNA): TGTGCCAGCAGTCTCTGGACAGGGGTCGCAAACACTGAAGCTTTCTTT.

The chain is built from TRBV2 and TRBJ2-3; TRBD2 agrees at 14 bases. The germline V gene encodes CDR1 SNHLY and CDR2 FYNNEI. The CDR3 covers 17 residues. Trimming took 6 bases from V and 1 from J; bases not matched to a gene: 6. CDR3: CASRRTSGGRGTDTQYF. The CDR3 region has the DNA TGTGCCAGCAGGAGGACTAGCGGGGGGCGCGGCACAGATACGCAGTATTTT.

As concerns this clone: One junction end does not reproduce the germline sequence, and a read error may be involved. V usage is TRBV6-6 and J usage is TRBJ1-1, with TRBD1 identical over 8 bases. Germline CDR1 is MNHNY and CDR2 is SVGAGI (reference sequence). CDR3 length equals 14 residues. The CDR3 here is CASSVQGGVTEVFF. As DNA, the CDR3 is TGTGCCAGCAGTGTACAGGGGGGCGTCACTGAAGTTTTCTTT.

The rearrangement joins TRBV28 to TRBJ2-6; 7 bases agree with TRBD1. V was pared by 6 bases and J by 4 bases, with 9 bases of the junction left unmatched. CDR3 length: 16 residues. Germline CDR1 is MDHEN and CDR2 is SYDVKM. The CDR3 DNA is TGTGCCAGCAGGTATCAGGGGGTGAAAGGGGCCAACGTCCTGACTTTC. Residues: CASRYQGVKGANVLTF.

The chain combines TRBV4-2 with TRBJ2-1; 7 bases fit TRBD1. The CDR3 is 16 residues long. Germline lookup yields CDR1 LGHNA and CDR2 YNFKEQ. V dropped 1 base and J dropped 5; count of bases not matched to a gene: 8. The CDR3 is CASSQALGQEHNEQFF. The CDR3 DNA follows: TGTGCCAGCAGCCAAGCTCTAGGACAGGAACACAATGAGCAGTTCTTC.

Only one count was recorded for this clone. The rearrangement joins TRBV7-9 to TRBJ2-5; tentatively, D is TRBD2 (5 bases). Germline CDR1 is SEHNR and CDR2 is FQNEAQ (reference sequence). V was pared by 1 base and J by 5 bases, with 8 bases between. The CDR3 is made up of 13 amino acids. In nucleotides, the CDR3 is TGTGCCAGCAGCTTAGGAGGGTTTGAGACCCAGTACTTC. Encoded protein: CASSLGGFETQYF.

This chain links TRBV5-6 with TRBJ2-3, with D possibly matching TRBD1 (5 bases). Trimming shortened V by 2 bases and J by 7 bases, and 11 bases separated the two germline ends. This CDR3 is built from 13 residues. Germline V gene sequence: CDR1 SGHDT, CDR2 YYEEEE. The CDR3 region is CASSFTGRYTQYF. CDR3 in DNA: TGTGCCAGCAGCTTTACAGGACGATATACGCAGTATTTT.

The chain combines TRBV10-1 with TRBJ1-1; 8 bases are shared with TRBD1. The CDR3 extends over 14 amino acids. Losses at the gene ends were 3 bases for V and 4 bases for J; bases not matched to a gene: 4. In germline, CDR1 is WNHNN, CDR2 SYGVQD (reference sequence). DNA of the CDR3: TGCGCCAGCAGTGAAGTAACAGGGGGCACTGAAGCTTTCTTT. Amino acids: CASSEVTGGTEAFF.

This clone was counted between two and nine times. CDR3: CASSAEGAGEASSPLHF. The CDR3, as DNA: TGCGCCAGCAGCGCGGAGGGGGCAGGGGAGGCGAGTTCACCCCTCCACTTT. The genes are TRBV5-1 and TRBJ1-6; 7 bases align to TRBD1. The CDR3 covers 17 residues. CDR1 SGHRS and CDR2 YFSETQ come from the germline V gene. The V segment lost 4 bases and the J segment 9 bases; nucleotides outside the gene matches: 16.

This clone was detected only once. The rearrangement links TRBV4-1 to TRBJ1-1, with D maybe TRBD1 (5 bases). The germline CDR1 and CDR2 sequences are MGHRA and YSYEKL. Trimming pared 1 base from V and 6 bases from J, leaving 9 bases between. The CDR3 has 13 amino acids. This CDR3 reads CASSQAQGPEAFF. The CDR3 DNA reads TGCGCCAGCAGCCAAGCTCAGGGTCCTGAAGCTTTCTTT.

V and J are TRBV6-1 and TRBJ1-5; D may be TRBD1 (5 bases). Per germline, CDR1 MNHNS and CDR2 SASEGT. The V end lost 9 bases, the J end lost 2 bases, and 11 bases lay between the germline ends. This CDR3 spans 13 amino acids. The CDR3 DNA reads as TGTGCCAGTGCAGGGTATGGCAATCAGCCCCAGCATTTT. This encodes CASAGYGNQPQHF.

The chain links TRBV28 to TRBJ2-3, with D possibly TRBD1 on 7 matching bases. Trimming stripped 2 bases from V and 7 bases from J, with 13 bases between. The germline V gene has CDR1 MDHEN and CDR2 SYDVKM. This CDR3 region has 14 residues. CDR3 DNA: TGTGCCAGCAGTTTAGGAGGGGGCGCGAATACGCAGTATTTT. Its protein is CASSLGGGANTQYF.

The chain combines TRBV7-9 with TRBJ1-5, with D unclear. The germline gives CDR1 SEHNR, CDR2 FQNEAQ (reference sequence). V lost 0 bases and J lost 6, with 9 bases in between. CDR3 length equals 14 residues. The CDR3 DNA reads as TGTGCCAGCAGCTTAGCCCCAAGTAGTCAGCCCCAGCATTTT. Its translation is CASSLAPSSQPQHF.

The V and J genes are TRBV19 and TRBJ2-2; the match to TRBD1 covers 7 bases. V gave up 2 bases and J gave up 0 bases; unmatched junction bases: 12. CDR3 length: 19 residues. Germline V gene data show CDR1 as LNHDA and CDR2 as SQIVND (reference sequence). CDR3 nucleotide sequence: TGTGCCAGTAGTATACAACTTAGGCGACAGGGTACGAACACCGGGGAGCTGTTTTTT. This translates into CASSIQLRRQGTNTGELFF.

The chain employs TRBV7-8 and TRBJ2-2; 12 bases align to TRBD2. CDR3 size: 17 residues. Unmatched junction bases numbered 6, after V lost 5 bases and J lost 2 bases. Germline-derived CDR1 and CDR2 are SGHVS and FQNEAQ. The CDR3 protein is CASSQGLAGTNTGELFF. The CDR3 nucleotides read TGTGCCAGCAGCCAAGGACTAGCGGGGACCAACACCGGGGAGCTGTTTTTT.

The V gene is TRBV2, the J gene TRBJ1-3; 9 bases match TRBD1. V gave up 7 bases and J gave up 0 bases; unmatched junction bases: 7. Germline V gene data show CDR1 as SNHLY and CDR2 as FYNNEI. The CDR3 length is 16 residues. The CDR3 loop reads CASTLGQGSSGNTIYF. In DNA form, the CDR3 reads TGTGCCAGCACCCTAGGACAGGGGAGCTCTGGAAACACCATATATTTT.

The genes are TRBV27 and TRBJ1-5; TRBD1 matches at 8 bases. The CDR3 sequence is 17 residues long. The J segment lost 3 bases and the V segment lost 2 bases, leaving 9 bases of the junction unmatched. The germline gives CDR1 MNHEY, CDR2 SMNVEV (reference sequence). The CDR3 nucleotides read TGTGCCAGCAGTTTAGTTCCAATGACAGGGGTCAATCAGCCCCAGCATTTT. Protein sequence: CASSLVPMTGVNQPQHF.

This clone came up a few times. The chain links TRBV6-1 to TRBJ1-5, with D possibly matching TRBD1 (5 bases). The CDR3 sequence is 15 residues long. The germline V and J ends were trimmed by 3 bases and 0 bases, with 9 bases remaining between them. Per germline, CDR1 MNHNS and CDR2 SASEGT. For the CDR3, the DNA is TGTGCCAGCAGTGAGATCAGGGTTAGCAATCAGCCCCAGCATTTT. It yields the protein CASSEIRVSNQPQHF.

The chain is built from TRBV11-3 and TRBJ2-1, with 14 bases lining up with TRBD2. This CDR3 has 19 residues. CDR1 is SGHNT and CDR2 is YENEEA in the germline V gene. V lost 2 bases to trimming and J lost 1 base; unmatched junction nucleotides: 7. The CDR3 nucleotides are TGTGCCAGCAGCTTACCGACTAGCGGGGGGGTCACTTCCTACAATGAGCAGTTCTTC. Protein: CASSLPTSGGVTSYNEQFF.

This clone was seen once. The chain employs TRBV11-1 and TRBJ1-2, with D hard to call. Germline CDR1 is SGHAT and CDR2 is FQDESV (reference sequence). The CDR3 runs to 14 residues. With 6 bases removed from V and 0 bases from J, the gap between germline ends came to 11 bases. The CDR3 sequence is CASSLDSANYGYTF. For the CDR3, the DNA is TGTGCCAGCAGTCTAGACTCTGCTAACTATGGCTACACCTTC. The complete variable domain, with remaining parts taken from reference TRBV11-1 and TRBJ1-2, reads EAEVAQSPRYKITEKSQAVAFWCDPISGHATLYWYRQILGQGPELLVQFQDESVVDDSQLPKDRFSAERLKGVDSTLKIQPAELGDSAMYLCASSLDSANYGYTFGSGTRLTVV.